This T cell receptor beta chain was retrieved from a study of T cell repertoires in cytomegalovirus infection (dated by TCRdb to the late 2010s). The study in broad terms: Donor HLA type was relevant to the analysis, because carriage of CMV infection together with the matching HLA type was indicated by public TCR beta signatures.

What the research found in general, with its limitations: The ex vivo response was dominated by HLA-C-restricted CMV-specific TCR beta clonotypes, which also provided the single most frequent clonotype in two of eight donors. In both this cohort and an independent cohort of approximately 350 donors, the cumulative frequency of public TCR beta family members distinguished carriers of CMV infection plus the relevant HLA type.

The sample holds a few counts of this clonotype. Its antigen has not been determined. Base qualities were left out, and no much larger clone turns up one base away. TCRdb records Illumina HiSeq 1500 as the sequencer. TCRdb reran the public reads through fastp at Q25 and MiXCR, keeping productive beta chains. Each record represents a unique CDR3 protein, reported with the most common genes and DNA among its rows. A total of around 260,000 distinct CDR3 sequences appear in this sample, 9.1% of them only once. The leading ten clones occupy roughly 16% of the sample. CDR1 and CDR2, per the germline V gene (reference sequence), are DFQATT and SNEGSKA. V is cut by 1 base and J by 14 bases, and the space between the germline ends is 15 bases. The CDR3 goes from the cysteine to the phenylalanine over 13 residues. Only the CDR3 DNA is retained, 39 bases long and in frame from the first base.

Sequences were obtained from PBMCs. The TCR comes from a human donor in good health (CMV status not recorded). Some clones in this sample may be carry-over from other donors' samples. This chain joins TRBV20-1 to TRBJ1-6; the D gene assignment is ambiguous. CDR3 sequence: CSARAGLGSSLHF. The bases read TGCAGTGCTAGAGCCGGGCTAGGGTCTTCCCTCCACTTT.